The 9 T cell receptor beta chains below come from one sample, sequenced in a study of blood T cell repertoires in COVID-19. The table came from immunoSEQ multiplex PCR; TCRdb's copy has only in-frame clones and leaves some out. The sample shows about 120,000 clones, less than 90% of them seen only once. Sequencing used peripheral blood. The receptors here all came from a man aged 30 to 45 with acute or convalescent COVID-19.

V is TRBV30 and J is TRBJ2-2; D is unclear. Deletions cut 0 bases from V and 0 bases from J, with 8 bases between. This CDR3 comprises 15 residues. The V gene's germline CDR1 is GTSNPN and CDR2 SVGIG (reference sequence). CDR3 DNA sequence: TGTGCCTGGAGTGTATATACTACGAACACCGGGGAGCTGTTTTTT. Translation: CAWSVYTTNTGELFF.

This rearrangement joins TRBV6-5 to TRBJ1-1, with 8 bases that match TRBD1. The germline V gene has CDR1 MNHEY and CDR2 SVGAGI. The length of the CDR3 is 14 residues. V was clipped by 6 bases and J by 1 base; unmatched bases: 4. The CDR3 sequence: CASRRQGRNTEAFF. The DNA of the CDR3 is TGTGCCAGCAGGCGACAGGGGCGGAACACTGAAGCTTTCTTT.

The chain links TRBV7-2 to TRBJ1-6; possible D gene TRBD1, 5 bases. Trimming stripped 5 bases from V and 9 bases from J, with 14 bases between. Looked up from germline, CDR1 is SGHTA and CDR2 is FQGNSA. The CDR3 is made up of 14 amino acids. The CDR3 coding sequence is TGTGCCAGCAGCCCCCTCGGGGGTGGTTCACCCCTCCACTTT. It translates to CASSPLGGGSPLHF.

This clone was found a few times. This sequence joins TRBV19 and TRBJ1-4, with D unclear. Trimming cost V 2 bases and J 0 bases, with 7 bases left between them. This CDR3 is built from 15 residues. The V gene's germline CDR1 is LNHDA and CDR2 SQIVND (reference sequence). The chain's CDR3 is CASSIPGATNEKLFF. The CDR3 DNA sequence: TGTGCCAGTAGTATACCGGGAGCAACTAATGAAAAACTGTTTTTT.

The chain has TRBV29-1 and TRBJ2-1; a weak D match, TRBD1 (5 bases). This CDR3 region has 13 residues. V lost 2 bases and J 5 bases, leaving 10 bases between the germline ends. In germline, CDR1 is SQVTM, CDR2 ANQGSEA. This CDR3 is CSVERGGNNEQFF. The CDR3 DNA sequence: TGCAGCGTTGAAAGGGGCGGTAACAATGAGCAGTTCTTC.

J is TRBJ1-2 and V is TRBV4-1; 7 bases match TRBD1. The CDR3 loop spans 13 amino acids. Per the germline V gene, CDR1 is MGHRA and CDR2 is YSYEKL. The junction had 3 bases not matched to a gene; V was cut back by 5 bases and J by 3 bases. The CDR3 DNA follows: TGCGCCAGCAGCTTAGACAGGGACTATGGCTACACCTTC. The encoded protein is CASSLDRDYGYTF.

V usage is TRBV7-2 and J usage is TRBJ1-5; D is undetermined. With 1 base removed from V and 0 bases from J, the gap between germline ends came to 10 bases. The length of the CDR3 is 16 residues. Germline V CDR1 and CDR2: SGHTA, FQGNSA. The CDR3 loop reads CASSLVPSYSNQPQHF. In DNA, the CDR3 is TGTGCCAGCAGCTTAGTTCCCAGTTATAGCAATCAGCCCCAGCATTTT.

The V call is TRBV3-1 (or the pseudogene TRBV3-2), the J call TRBJ2-1, with 7 bases identical to TRBD2. The CDR3 has 15 residues. The germline V gene has CDR1 LGHDT and CDR2 YNNKEL (reference sequence). J lost 4 bases, V lost 2 bases, and 5 bases had no gene match. The CDR3 DNA sequence: TGTGCCAGCAGCCAAATGACTAGCCCATACAATGAGCAGTTCTTC. Its translation is CASSQMTSPYNEQFF.

This clone was seen only a few times. The chain joins TRBV4-3 to TRBJ2-4; 10 bases align to TRBD1. The CDR3 covers 16 residues. Germline CDR1 is LGHNA and CDR2 is YSLEER. Trimming at V came to 2 bases and at J to 5 bases, leaving 6 bases not matched to a gene. In DNA form, the CDR3 reads TGCGCCAGCAGCCAACGAGACGGGACAGGGGAAAACATTCAGTACTTC. Amino acids: CASSQRDGTGENIQYF.